Listed here are 18 T cell receptor beta chains from one sample, sequenced in a study of CD8 T cells in Susac syndrome. cDNA came from approximately 0.5 to 1 ug RNA primed by random hexamers. TCRdb fed the immunoSEQ multiplex PCR reads into MiXCR, producing one record per CDR3 protein. The sample lists 150,000 to 250,000 distinct CDR3 sequences, over 90% occurring once. Sample: CD4+ T cells from PBMCs. Every receptor here comes from a human donor with multiple sclerosis.

The J gene is TRBJ2-5, the V gene TRBV12-3 or TRBV12-4; 9 positions match TRBD1. The length of the CDR3 is 14 residues. Losses at the gene ends were 5 bases for V and 5 bases for J; bases not matched to a gene: 6. In nucleotides, the CDR3 is TGTGCCAGCAGTCCTACAGGGGGCAGGGAGACCCAGTACTTC. Residues: CASSPTGGRETQYF.

CDR3 nucleotide sequence: TGTGCCAGCAGCTGGGGCAACCCTTCCTACGAGCAGTACTTC. This sequence encodes CASSWGNPSYEQYF. V and J are TRBV27 and TRBJ2-7, with D possibly TRBD1 on 5 matching bases. CDR3 length equals 14 residues. Germline assignment: CDR1 MNHEY and CDR2 SMNVEV (reference sequence). V was shortened by 6 bases and J by 1 base, with 13 bases between the two germline ends.

The chain recombines TRBV5-1 with TRBJ2-5; maybe TRBD1 (6 bases). The germline CDR1 and CDR2 sequences are SGHRS and YFSETQ. This CDR3 has 14 residues. Deletions cut 5 bases from V and 3 bases from J, with 14 bases between. This CDR3 reads CASSWMTGEETQYF. DNA of the CDR3: TGCGCCAGCAGTTGGATGACAGGCGAAGAGACCCAGTACTTC.

This chain joins TRBV20-1 and TRBJ2-5; 8 nucleotides agree with TRBD1. The V segment lost 6 bases and the J segment 5 bases; nucleotides outside the gene matches: 11. The CDR3 length is 14 residues. Germline assignment: CDR1 DFQATT and CDR2 SNEGSKA (reference sequence). The CDR3 sequence is CSAMGQAMFETQYF. DNA for the CDR3: TGCAGTGCCATGGGACAGGCGATGTTCGAGACCCAGTACTTC.

This clonotype was seen once. The V gene is TRBV4-1, the J gene TRBJ2-3, with 7 bases that match TRBD2. The germline V gene encodes CDR1 MGHRA and CDR2 YSYEKL. The trim removed 4 bases at V and 11 bases at J, leaving 15 bases unmatched. This CDR3 is 15 amino acids long. Here the CDR3 reads CASSLPHGGGQGQYF. For the CDR3, the DNA is TGCGCCAGCAGCCTCCCTCATGGGGGAGGGCAGGGGCAGTATTTT.

The rearrangement uses TRBV30 and TRBJ2-1, with TRBD1 matching over 9 bases. Trimming cost V 4 bases and J 10 bases; bases outside gene matches: 8. From germline, CDR1 is GTSNPN and CDR2 SVGIG (reference sequence). The CDR3 has 13 amino acids. CDR3 sequence reads: CAWTGQGFGEQFF. CDR3 nucleotide sequence: TGTGCCTGGACGGGACAGGGTTTTGGGGAGCAGTTCTTC.

The rearrangement joins TRBV18 to TRBJ1-5; TRBD1 matches at 7 bases. This CDR3 spans 13 amino acids. CDR1 KGHSH and CDR2 LQKENI come from the germline V gene. V lost 3 bases to trimming and J lost 5 bases; unmatched junction nucleotides: 1. The CDR3 DNA follows: TGTGCCAGCTCACCGACAGGGTATCAGCCCCAGCATTTT. Translation gives CASSPTGYQPQHF.

This chain links TRBV7-9 with TRBJ2-7; a possible D gene is TRBD1 (6 bases). Trimming stripped 1 base from V and 1 base from J, with 14 bases between. This CDR3 spans 16 amino acids. CDR1 is SEHNR, CDR2 FQNEAQ, per germline (reference sequence). CDR3: CASSLVTGTRSYEQYF. The DNA of the CDR3 is TGTGCCAGCAGCTTAGTCACCGGGACACGTTCCTACGAGCAGTACTTC.

The V gene is TRBV7-8, the J gene TRBJ2-3; D possibly corresponds to TRBD1 (5 bases). The germline CDR1 and CDR2 sequences are SGHVS and FQNEAQ. The CDR3 length is 13 residues. The V end was cut by 2 bases, the J end by 10 bases, with 13 bases between. DNA for the CDR3: TGTGCCAGCAGCTTACGTGGGGCGCCGTCGCAGTATTTT. Encoded protein: CASSLRGAPSQYF.

The chain links TRBV5-1 to TRBJ2-5; no reliable D call. Germline lookup yields CDR1 SGHRS and CDR2 YFSETQ. V was shortened by 5 bases and J by 5 bases, with 13 bases between the two germline ends. This CDR3 has 13 residues. The CDR3, as DNA: TGCGCCAGCAGGTTCGACCTCTCGGAGACCCAGTACTTC. Its translation is CASRFDLSETQYF. Complete variable domain (other parts from reference TRBV5-1 and TRBJ2-5): KAGVTQTPRYLIKTRGQQVTLSCSPISGHRSVSWYQQTPGQGLQFLFEYFSETQRNKGNFPGRFSGRQFSNSRSEMNVSTLELGDSALYLCASRFDLSETQYFGPGTRLLVL.

The chain carries TRBV6-2 or TRBV6-3 and TRBJ2-7, with D tentatively TRBD2 (6 bases). Looked up from germline, CDR1 is MNHEY and CDR2 is SVGEGT. The CDR3 has 13 amino acids. V was cut by 6 bases and J by 3 bases, with 12 bases left in between. The chain's CDR3 is CASRRRGYYEQYF. In DNA, the CDR3 is TGTGCCAGCAGGAGGAGGGGTTACTACGAGCAGTACTTC.

The rearrangement links TRBV20-1 to TRBJ1-5, with D hard to call. The CDR3 is 13 residues long. Germline loops: CDR1 DFQATT, CDR2 SNEGSKA (reference sequence). Deletions cut 5 bases from V and 7 bases from J, with 15 bases between. CDR3 amino acids: CSAGRGGRQPQHF. CDR3 in DNA: TGCAGTGCTGGCCGAGGAGGGCGACAGCCCCAGCATTTT.

CDR3 DNA: TGTGCCAGCAGTGCTAGCGGGGGGGCCGGTACGCAGTATTTT. It yields the protein CASSASGGAGTQYF. This sequence joins TRBV12-3 or TRBV12-4 and TRBJ2-3; 12 nucleotides match TRBD2. The CDR3 length is 14 residues. Trimming at V came to 5 bases and at J to 8 bases, leaving 5 bases not matched to a gene.

The rearrangement joins TRBV5-1 to TRBJ2-7; 7 bases align to TRBD1. This CDR3 contains 15 residues. Germline V gene lookup returns CDR1 SGHRS and CDR2 YFSETQ. V was pared by 3 bases and J by 0 bases, with 6 bases of the junction left unmatched. CDR3 in amino acids: CASSWLTGVSYEQYF. CDR3 coding DNA: TGCGCCAGCAGCTGGCTCACAGGGGTCTCCTACGAGCAGTACTTC.

J is TRBJ2-1 and V is TRBV7-9, with unresolved D. Between the trimmed V and J ends, which lost 8 bases and 7 bases, there was a span of 9 bases. CDR1 SEHNR and CDR2 FQNEAQ come from the germline V gene (reference sequence). CDR3 size: 11 residues. CDR3 bases: TGTGCCAGCTTGGGTGGAAATGAGCAGTTCTTC. This codes for CASLGGNEQFF.

CDR3 nucleotides: TGTGCCAGCAGCTTAATGGGGACAAACAACTACGAGCAGTACTTC. Translated, it gives CASSLMGTNNYEQYF. The rearrangement joins TRBV7-3 to TRBJ2-7, with D perhaps TRBD1 (6 bases). V shed 1 base and J shed 3 bases, with 13 bases lying between them. The germline V gene encodes CDR1 SGHTA and CDR2 FQGTGA. The CDR3 runs to 15 residues.

This sequence joins TRBV20-1 and TRBJ1-2; possibly TRBD1 for D (6 bases). Trimming left V 3 bases short and J 10 bases short, with 15 bases between. CDR3 size: 12 residues. Per the germline V gene, CDR1 is DFQATT and CDR2 is SNEGSKA (reference sequence). CDR3: CSASFDRSFYTF. The CDR3 nucleotides are TGCAGTGCTAGTTTTGACAGGTCTTTCTACACCTTC.

This chain uses TRBV29-1 with TRBJ2-7; 11 bases map to TRBD2. CDR3 length: 13 residues. The junction had 3 bases not matched to a gene; V was cut back by 6 bases and J by 2 bases. Germline CDR1 and CDR2: SQVTM and ANQGSEA. CDR3: CSVVLAGAYEQYF. The CDR3 coding sequence is TGCAGCGTCGTACTAGCGGGAGCCTACGAGCAGTACTTC.